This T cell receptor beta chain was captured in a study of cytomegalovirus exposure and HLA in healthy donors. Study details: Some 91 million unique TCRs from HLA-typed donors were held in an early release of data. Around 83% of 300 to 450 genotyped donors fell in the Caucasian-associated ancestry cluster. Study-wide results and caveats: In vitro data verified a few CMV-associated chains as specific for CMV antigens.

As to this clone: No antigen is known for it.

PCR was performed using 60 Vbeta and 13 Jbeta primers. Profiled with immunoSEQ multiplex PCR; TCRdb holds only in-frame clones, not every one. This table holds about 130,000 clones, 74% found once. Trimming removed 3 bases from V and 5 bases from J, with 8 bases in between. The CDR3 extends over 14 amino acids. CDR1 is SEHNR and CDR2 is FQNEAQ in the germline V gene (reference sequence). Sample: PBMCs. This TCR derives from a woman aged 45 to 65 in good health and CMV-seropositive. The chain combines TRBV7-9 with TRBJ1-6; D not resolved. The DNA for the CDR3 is TGTGCCAGCAGCTTGGAGTGGGATAATTCACCCCTCCACTTT. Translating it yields CASSLEWDNSPLHF. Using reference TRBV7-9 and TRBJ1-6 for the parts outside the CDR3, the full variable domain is DTGVSQNPRHKITKRGQNVTFRCDPISEHNRLYWYRQTLGQGPEFLTYFQNEAQLEKSRLLSDRFSAERPKGSFSTLEIQRTEQGDSAMYLCASSLEWDNSPLHFGNGTRLTVT.